The 30 T cell receptor beta chains below all came from one sample that was sequenced in a study of neurological immune-mediated disorders. TCRdb reprocessed the 5' RACE reads with MiXCR, giving one entry per CDR3 protein. Of roughly 88,000 distinct CDR3 sequences in the sample, around 3.6% were seen once. The sequencing sample was made of PBMCs. Receptors were obtained from a woman in her 50s with multiple sclerosis.

In its sample, this clonotype was seen many times. The V and J genes are TRBV12-3 or TRBV12-4 and TRBJ1-5; D unresolved. Trimming stripped 2 bases from V and 0 bases from J, with 2 bases between. The CDR3 loop spans 13 amino acids. DNA for the CDR3: TGTGCCAGCAGTTTATTTAGCAATCAGCCCCAGCATTTT. Its translation: CASSLFSNQPQHF.

In this sample, this clonotype turned up many times. The CDR3 nucleotides read TGCAGTGCTAGAGTTGCAGGGGGCAGCAACACTGAAGCTTTCTTT. Translated, it gives CSARVAGGSNTEAFF. The chain carries TRBV20-1 and TRBJ1-1; TRBD1 matches 8 bases. Looked up from germline, CDR1 is DFQATT and CDR2 is SNEGSKA (reference sequence). CDR3 length equals 15 residues. Trimming at V came to 1 base and at J to 2 bases, leaving 6 bases not matched to a gene.

This clonotype appeared many times. The chain joins TRBV9 to TRBJ1-5, with D maybe TRBD1 (5 bases). Germline V gene data show CDR1 as SGDLS and CDR2 as YYNGEE. The CDR3 is made up of 14 amino acids. V was clipped by 3 bases and J by 3 bases, with 10 bases between them. The CDR3 loop reads CASSEDSYNQPQHF. In nucleotides, the CDR3 is TGTGCCAGCAGCGAAGACAGCTACAATCAGCCCCAGCATTTT. Full variable domain (remainder filled in from reference TRBV9 and TRBJ1-5): DSGVTQTPKHLITATGQRVTLRCSPRSGDLSVYWYQQSLDQGLQFLIQYYNGEERAKGNILERFSAQQFPDLHSELNLSSLELGDSALYFCASSEDSYNQPQHFGDGTRLSIL.

This clonotype was observed at least ten times. The rearrangement links TRBV5-1 to TRBJ2-7; D is unresolved. Germline V gene sequence: CDR1 SGHRS, CDR2 YFSETQ. The CDR3 covers 13 residues. V was cut by 1 base and J by 5 bases, with 10 bases left in between. The DNA of the CDR3 is TGCGCCAGCAGCTTGTGGGGTGTCAACGAGCAGTACTTC. This codes for CASSLWGVNEQYF.

Ten or more counts support this clonotype. CDR3: CASSLPLTGDPYNSPLHF. CDR3 sequence (DNA): TGTGCCAGCAGCCTCCCGTTGACAGGGGACCCCTATAATTCACCCCTCCACTTT. This chain uses TRBV7-8 with TRBJ1-6; 8 bases are a match to TRBD1. Germline-derived CDR1 and CDR2 are SGHVS and FQNEAQ. With V trimmed by 5 bases and J by 2 bases, 11 bases remained unmatched. This CDR3 spans 18 amino acids.

The V gene is TRBV7-6, the J gene TRBJ2-2, with a tentative D call TRBD1 (6 bases). The ends were cut back, 8 bases at V and 0 bases at J, with 10 bases in the middle. The CDR3 length is 14 residues. Germline V CDR1 and CDR2: SGHVS, FNYEAQ. The CDR3 region has the DNA TGTGCCAGCTTACAGGGCACGAACACCGGGGAGCTGTTTTTT. It specifies CASLQGTNTGELFF.

This clonotype was seen repeatedly, ten times or more. The V call is TRBV5-1, the J call TRBJ2-5; 11 positions agree with TRBD2. The CDR3 totals 14 residues. Germline V gene sequence: CDR1 SGHRS, CDR2 YFSETQ. V lost 7 bases, J lost 6 bases, and 8 bases stayed unmatched. The CDR3 region is CASHLAGGLKTQYF. As DNA, the CDR3 is TGCGCCAGCCACCTAGCGGGGGGTTTAAAGACCCAGTACTTC.

This clonotype appeared many times. V is TRBV29-1 and J is TRBJ2-4; D may be TRBD1 or TRBD2 (7 bases each). The CDR3 consists of 13 residues. V was clipped by 4 bases and J by 8 bases, with 15 bases between them. Germline values: CDR1 SQVTM, CDR2 ANQGSEA. The CDR3 loop is CSVVKGAGDIQYF. As DNA, the CDR3 is TGCAGCGTTGTGAAGGGGGCGGGGGACATTCAGTACTTC.

This clonotype was detected many times. CDR3 residues: CASSLVQGGTEAFF. The CDR3 coding sequence is TGCGCCAGCAGCTTGGTACAGGGCGGGACTGAAGCTTTCTTT. The chain uses TRBV5-1 and TRBJ1-1; tentative D call: TRBD1 (6 bases). CDR1 SGHRS and CDR2 YFSETQ come from the germline V gene. V lost 0 bases to trimming and J lost 5 bases, with 11 bases between them. The CDR3 is made up of 14 amino acids. The full variable domain, with the rest looked up from reference TRBV5-1 and TRBJ1-1, is KAGVTQTPRYLIKTRGQQVTLSCSPISGHRSVSWYQQTPGQGLQFLFEYFSETQRNKGNFPGRFSGRQFSNSRSEMNVSTLELGDSALYLCASSLVQGGTEAFFGQGTRLTVV.

This clonotype was counted at least ten times. The chain is built from TRBV6-1 and TRBJ1-2; 7 bases match TRBD1. The trim removed 5 bases at V and 0 bases at J, leaving 3 bases unmatched. Germline V CDR1 and CDR2: MNHNS, SASEGT. The CDR3 totals 14 residues. The CDR3 sequence is CASSPDRANYGYTF. The CDR3 DNA sequence: TGTGCCAGCAGTCCAGACAGGGCTAACTATGGCTACACCTTC.

In this sample, this clonotype turned up many times. The rearrangement links TRBV5-1 to TRBJ1-5; D is undetermined. With 4 bases removed from V and 0 bases from J, the gap between germline ends came to 11 bases. CDR1 SGHRS and CDR2 YFSETQ come from the germline V gene. The CDR3 is made up of 15 amino acids. The CDR3 reads CASSPAGLSNQPQHF. The CDR3, as DNA: TGCGCCAGCAGCCCCGCGGGTCTTAGCAATCAGCCCCAGCATTTT. Drawing the rest from reference TRBV5-1 and TRBJ1-5, the complete variable domain is KAGVTQTPRYLIKTRGQQVTLSCSPISGHRSVSWYQQTPGQGLQFLFEYFSETQRNKGNFPGRFSGRQFSNSRSEMNVSTLELGDSALYLCASSPAGLSNQPQHFGDGTRLSIL.

In this sample, this clonotype turned up a few times. This chain's CDR3 is CASSLAGTGGRGELFF. The CDR3 coding sequence is TGTGCCAGCAGCTTAGCGGGGACAGGGGGCCGCGGGGAGCTGTTTTTT. V is TRBV7-6 and J is TRBJ2-2, with 12 nucleotides matching TRBD1. The CDR3 has 16 residues. V lost 0 bases to trimming and J lost 7 bases; unmatched junction nucleotides: 3. The germline V gene has CDR1 SGHVS and CDR2 FNYEAQ. The whole variable domain, filled in from reference TRBV7-6 and TRBJ2-2, reads GAGVSQSPRYKVTKRGQDVALRCDPISGHVSLYWYRQALGQGPEFLTYFNYEAQQDKSGLPNDRFSAERPEGSISTLTIQRTEQRDSAMYRCASSLAGTGGRGELFFGEGSRLTVL.

This clonotype occurred a few times. The chain couples TRBV7-2 to TRBJ2-7; no clear D. Trimming removed 1 base at V and 6 bases at J, with 13 bases between. The CDR3 extends over 14 amino acids. CDR1 SGHTA and CDR2 FQGNSA come from the germline V gene. The CDR3 DNA follows: TGTGCCAGCAGCTTAGATGGGCCACCCCCCGAGCAGTACTTC. Residues: CASSLDGPPPEQYF. Combining the CDR3 with reference TRBV7-2 and TRBJ2-7 gives the whole variable domain GAGVSQSPSNKVTEKGKDVELRCDPISGHTALYWYRQSLGQGLEFLIYFQGNSAPDKSGLPSDRFSAERTGGSVSTLTIQRTQQEDSAVYLCASSLDGPPPEQYFGPGTRLTVT.

This clonotype was picked up many times. The genes are TRBV12-3 or TRBV12-4 and TRBJ2-1, with TRBD2 identical over 9 bases. The V segment lost 6 bases and the J segment 4 bases; nucleotides outside the gene matches: 7. The CDR3 has 15 amino acids. CDR3 residues: CASSPGTSQYNEQFF. Written as DNA, the CDR3 is TGTGCCAGCAGCCCCGGGACTAGCCAATACAATGAGCAGTTCTTC.

This clonotype was counted many times. The rearrangement joins TRBV4-2 to TRBJ2-5; 9 bases are a match to TRBD2. The junction had 18 bases not matched to a gene; V was cut back by 4 bases and J by 3 bases. The CDR3 sequence is 19 residues long. CDR1 is LGHNA, CDR2 YNFKEQ, per germline. CDR3: CASSPLPLPSGGLEETQYF. The CDR3 DNA sequence: TGTGCCAGCAGCCCACTGCCCCTCCCCAGCGGGGGGCTCGAAGAGACCCAGTACTTC.

At least ten counts were recorded for this clonotype. The chain couples TRBV6-6 to TRBJ2-1; 8 positions agree with TRBD2. Trimming at V came to 2 bases and at J to 8 bases, leaving 5 bases not matched to a gene. CDR3 length equals 14 residues. Per the germline V gene, CDR1 is MNHNY and CDR2 is SVGAGI (reference sequence). DNA of the CDR3: TGTGCCAGCAGTTACCCGGGGGGGTCTGATGAGCAGTTCTTC. It is translated as CASSYPGGSDEQFF.

The table lists this clonotype with many counts. The chain couples TRBV20-1 to TRBJ2-5; 8 bases match TRBD2. Germline trimming cut 6 bases from V and 5 bases from J; bases unmatched to any gene: 5. The CDR3 totals 12 residues. The germline CDR1 and CDR2 sequences are DFQATT and SNEGSKA (reference sequence). In DNA form, the CDR3 reads TGCAGTGCCCCGGGGGGGGTCGAGACCCAGTACTTC. Its translation: CSAPGGVETQYF.

This clonotype was seen at least ten times. The chain carries TRBV5-1 and TRBJ2-5; D may be TRBD1 or TRBD2 (6 bases each). This CDR3 has 14 amino acids. Trimming stripped 2 bases from V and 5 bases from J, with 13 bases between. From germline, CDR1 is SGHRS and CDR2 YFSETQ. As DNA, the CDR3 is TGCGCCAGCAGCTTACCGGGGGCCGAGGAGACCCAGTACTTC. This sequence encodes CASSLPGAEETQYF.

This clonotype was counted many times. The chain employs TRBV7-2 and TRBJ2-3, with 7 nucleotides matching TRBD1. From germline, CDR1 is SGHTA and CDR2 FQGNSA. This CDR3 has 13 amino acids. J gave up 9 bases and V 4 bases, and 7 bases lay outside the gene matches. The CDR3 nucleotides read TGTGCCAGCAGCTGGGACAGCGACGGCACGCAGTATTTT. Translation gives CASSWDSDGTQYF.

Turning to this clonotype: This could be a read error, since a much larger clone is one nucleotide away. V is TRBV12-3 or TRBV12-4 and J is TRBJ2-1; D gene uncertain. The CDR3 has 13 residues. Trimming pared 6 bases from V and 7 bases from J, leaving 13 bases between. The DNA for the CDR3 is TGTGCCAGCAGCGAAATTAGATTGAATGAGCAGTTCTTC. Translating gives CASSEIRLNEQFF.

This clonotype was detected many times. One end of the junction fails to match germline, which may point to a read error. The rearrangement uses TRBV7-7 and TRBJ1-5; D unresolved. Germline assignment: CDR1 SSHAT and CDR2 FNYEAQ (reference sequence). CDR3 length: 13 residues. The chain's CDR3 is CASSQGYNQPQHF. The CDR3 DNA sequence: TGTGCTAGCAGCCAAGGATACAATCAGCCCCAGCATTTT.

This clonotype was recorded at least ten times. This chain links TRBV20-1 with TRBJ2-1; 10 positions match TRBD2. Germline loops: CDR1 DFQATT, CDR2 SNEGSKA (reference sequence). V was pared by 5 bases and J by 8 bases, with 9 bases of the junction left unmatched. The CDR3 is made up of 14 amino acids. The CDR3 here is CSAGTSVNSDEQFF. CDR3 nucleotides: TGCAGTGCTGGGACTAGCGTGAATTCAGATGAGCAGTTCTTC.

This clonotype was recorded many times. The chain combines TRBV6-2 or TRBV6-3 with TRBJ2-7, with TRBD1 identical over 10 bases. The V and J ends lost 9 bases and 8 bases, in that order; junction bases with no gene match: 16. This CDR3 comprises 15 residues. Germline CDR1 MNHEY, CDR2 SVGEGT. In DNA, the CDR3 is TGTGCCAGTGAGGAGGACCGGGACAGGGGAGGGAAGCAGTACTTC. Its protein is CASEEDRDRGGKQYF.

At least ten counts were recorded for this clonotype. The V call is TRBV5-1, the J call TRBJ1-2; no definite D call. The CDR3 is 14 amino acids. Germline CDR1 is SGHRS and CDR2 is YFSETQ. The V end was cut by 4 bases, the J end by 5 bases, with 15 bases between. The CDR3: CASSTGTDLYGYTF. CDR3 nucleotides: TGCGCCAGCAGCACGGGAACAGACCTGTATGGCTACACCTTC. Drawing the rest from reference TRBV5-1 and TRBJ1-2, the complete variable domain is KAGVTQTPRYLIKTRGQQVTLSCSPISGHRSVSWYQQTPGQGLQFLFEYFSETQRNKGNFPGRFSGRQFSNSRSEMNVSTLELGDSALYLCASSTGTDLYGYTFGSGTRLTVV.

This clonotype came up a few times. The chain joins TRBV2 to TRBJ2-3; D might be TRBD1 or TRBD2, each matching 5 bases. The CDR3 is 14 residues long. Germline loops: CDR1 SNHLY, CDR2 FYNNEI. With 6 bases removed from V and 4 bases from J, the gap between germline ends came to 14 bases. The CDR3 nucleotides are TGTGCCAGCAGGGGACGAACAAGGCCAGATACGCAGTATTTT. This translates into CASRGRTRPDTQYF.

The sample holds many counts of this clonotype. The chain joins TRBV12-3 or TRBV12-4 to TRBJ1-2; D possibly corresponds to TRBD1 (5 bases). Trimming shortened V by 4 bases and J by 13 bases, and 13 bases separated the two germline ends. This CDR3 comprises 11 residues. CDR3 sequence (DNA): TGTGCCAGCAGTTCGCCCGCGGGACTCACCTTC. This sequence encodes CASSSPAGLTF.

Many counts were recorded for this clonotype. V and J are TRBV20-1 and TRBJ2-2; unclear D gene. The CDR3 runs to 13 residues. The germline V gene has CDR1 DFQATT and CDR2 SNEGSKA (reference sequence). Trimming removed 3 bases from V and 5 bases from J, with 10 bases in between. The CDR3 loop reads CSARSLRTGELFF. CDR3 DNA sequence: TGCAGTGCTAGGTCATTAAGAACCGGGGAGCTGTTTTTT.

This clonotype was counted between two and nine times. The chain carries TRBV28 and TRBJ1-4; unclear D gene. Trimming removed 6 bases from V and 11 bases from J, with 13 bases in between. This CDR3 has 12 residues. CDR1 MDHEN and CDR2 SYDVKM come from the germline V gene. The CDR3: CASRSFSSKLFF. CDR3 DNA sequence: TGTGCCAGCAGATCCTTTAGTAGCAAACTGTTTTTT.

This clonotype was found many times. The V call is TRBV21-1, the J call TRBJ2-7. TRBV21-1 is labeled a pseudogene. The CDR3 sequence is 17 residues long. In DNA, the CDR3 is TGTGCCAGCAGCAAACCCCAGAATCAAGGGATATCCTACGAGCAGTACTTC. As protein: CASSKPQNQGISYEQYF.

At least ten counts were recorded for this clonotype. The chain has TRBV20-1 and TRBJ1-3; D gene unclear. Trimming shortened V by 0 bases and J by 4 bases, and 16 bases separated the two germline ends. The CDR3 sequence is 16 residues long. Germline V lookup: CDR1 DFQATT, CDR2 SNEGSKA (reference sequence). CDR3 sequence: CSARDRMRAGGNTIYF. The CDR3 nucleotides are TGCAGTGCTAGAGATCGGATGCGGGCGGGGGGAAACACCATATATTTT.